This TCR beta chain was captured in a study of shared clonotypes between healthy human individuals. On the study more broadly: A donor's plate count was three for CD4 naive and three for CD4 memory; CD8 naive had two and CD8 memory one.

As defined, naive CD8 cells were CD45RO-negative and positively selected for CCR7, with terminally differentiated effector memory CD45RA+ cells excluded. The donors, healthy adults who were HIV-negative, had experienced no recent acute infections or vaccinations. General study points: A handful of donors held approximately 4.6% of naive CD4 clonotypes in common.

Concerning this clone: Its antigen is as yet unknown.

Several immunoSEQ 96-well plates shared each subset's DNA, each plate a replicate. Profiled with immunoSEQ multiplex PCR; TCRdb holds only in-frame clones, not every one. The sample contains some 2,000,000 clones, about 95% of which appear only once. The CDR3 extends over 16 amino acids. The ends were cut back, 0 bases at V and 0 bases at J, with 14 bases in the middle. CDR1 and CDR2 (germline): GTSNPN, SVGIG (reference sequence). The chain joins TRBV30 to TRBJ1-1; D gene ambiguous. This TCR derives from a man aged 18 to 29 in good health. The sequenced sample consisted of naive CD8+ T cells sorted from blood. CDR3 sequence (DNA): TGTGCCTGGAGTGTCGGCGGGGAGGGTTTGAACACTGAAGCTTTCTTT. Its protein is CAWSVGGEGLNTEAFF.